This TCR beta chain was sequenced during a study of graft-versus-host responses after intestinal transplantation. On the study more broadly: Each transplant was multivisceral, liver-intestinal, or isolated intestinal. Notes on the study in general: Allografts of patients with graft-donor T cell macrochimerism showed high graft-versus-host to host-versus-graft clone ratios.

Worth noting for this clone: Its antigen remains unknown.

Clones were sequenced by immunoSEQ multiplex PCR, and TCRdb holds only the in-frame ones, with some missing. The repertoire holds some 44,000 clones, approximately 94% seen once, with 1.6% in the top ten. CDR3 length equals 16 residues. Germline-derived CDR1 and CDR2 are MGHRA and YSYEKL. The V and J ends lost 4 bases and 7 bases, in that order; junction bases with no gene match: 14. The material was PBMCs, obtained approximately 350 days after intestinal transplant. This rearrangement joins TRBV4-1 to TRBJ1-2, with TRBD1 identical over 8 bases. This clonotype was sampled from a human patient who received an intestinal transplant, so some T cells may come from the graft donor. CDR3 sequence: CASSPERDRMVRGYTF. CDR3 nucleotides: TGCGCCAGCAGCCCAGAACGGGACAGGATGGTACGTGGCTACACCTTC.